This section outlines one T cell receptor (beta chain) sequence together with its context. Its specificity is unknown. An end of the junction differs from the germline gene, which may be a read error. The data are from a study of CD8+CD57+ T cells in acquired aplastic anemia. Across the study: The average for DNA from sorted CD4+ and CD8+ cells was 3.2 ug. Findings of the study overall: In common between the patients and the controls were twenty-nine CD8+ CDR3 sequences. Researchers reported that CD8+ Simpson's diversity was not significantly different in patients versus controls.

Germline assignment: CDR1 MDHEN and CDR2 SYDVKM. There are 16 residues in the CDR3. For CDR3 and TCR beta VDJ profiling, genomic DNA was the template used. One entry per CDR3 protein results from TCRdb running MiXCR on the reads. The sample lists about 270,000 distinct CDR3 sequences, roughly half occurring once. Sequencing was carried out using sorted CD4+, CD8+, or CD8+CD57+ T cells (not recorded which) from PBMCs. The V and J genes are TRBV28 and TRBJ2-7; D may be TRBD1 (5 bases). The receptor's source is a human donor with severe aplastic anemia or a healthy control (not recorded which). DNA for the CDR3: TGTGTCAGCAGTTTGCCAATCCTGGACACAGCCTACGAGCAGTACTTC. It encodes CVSSLPILDTAYEQYF.